These 7 T cell receptor beta chains were all obtained from the same sample, sequenced in a study of post-analysis software for immune sequencing data. Findings and caveats of the study: The five TRBV segments detected at higher frequency in patients than in controls included TRBV5-6, TRBV5-1 and TRBV20-1.

Prepared TCR beta cDNA libraries contained unique molecular identifiers. TCRdb redid the calling of the PCR reads with MiXCR, one entry per CDR3 protein. The sample has hundreds of thousands of distinct CDR3 sequences; roughly 27% are singletons. These receptors' antigens are unknown. The sample taken for sequencing was blood. Source of these receptors: a girl aged 10-17 years with multiple sclerosis.

V gene TRBV10-1 combines with J gene TRBJ2-1; D is possibly TRBD1 (5 bases). This CDR3 comprises 16 residues. Trimming shortened V by 2 bases and J by 4 bases, and 15 bases separated the two germline ends. Germline CDR1 WNHNN, CDR2 SYGVQD (reference sequence). The CDR3 protein is CASSERRTGLYNEQFF. CDR3 nucleotide sequence: TGCGCCAGCAGTGAGCGGCGCACAGGATTATACAATGAGCAGTTCTTC.

The chain joins TRBV2 to TRBJ2-1; D might be TRBD2 (6 bases). V was cut by 7 bases and J by 4 bases, with 11 bases left in between. Germline V gives CDR1 SNHLY, CDR2 FYNNEI. The CDR3 loop spans 13 amino acids. CDR3 in DNA: TGTGCCAGCATCCGTGGACTATACAATGAGCAGTTCTTC. It codes for CASIRGLYNEQFF.

This clonotype has just a few counts. The J gene is TRBJ2-3, the V gene TRBV7-2; 7 bases line up with TRBD2. Germline lookup yields CDR1 SGHTA and CDR2 FQGNSA. CDR3 length: 17 amino acids. V dropped 1 base and J dropped 1; count of bases not matched to a gene: 8. CDR3 sequence: CASSLGSSGLGTDTQYF. The CDR3 DNA reads TGTGCCAGCAGCTTAGGATCTAGCGGCCTCGGCACAGATACGCAGTATTTT.

The chain links TRBV6-5 to TRBJ1-2; 7 nucleotides match TRBD1. After removal of 4 bases from V and 4 bases from J, the junction contained 9 bases not matched to a gene. Germline V lookup: CDR1 MNHEY, CDR2 SVGAGI. This CDR3 is 15 amino acids long. The CDR3 loop is CASSLSGTASYGYTF. CDR3 in DNA: TGTGCCAGCAGTTTATCCGGGACAGCTTCCTATGGCTACACCTTC.

A few counts support this clonotype. The chain uses TRBV12-5 and TRBJ1-2; 7 nucleotides line up with TRBD1. J lost 2 bases, V lost 6 bases, and 3 bases had no gene match. The CDR3 covers 13 residues. CDR1 and CDR2 (germline): LGHNT, FRNRAP. The CDR3 region is CASGIQGNYGYTF. As DNA, the CDR3 is TGTGCTAGTGGCATACAGGGGAACTATGGCTACACCTTC.

In the case of this clonotype: Its ends do not fully match the called genes, so a read error is possible. The rearrangement uses TRBV11-2 and TRBJ2-7; D remains unclear. The J call may be mistaken, given a closer DNA end match to TRBJ2-5. The CDR3 runs 13 residues. CDR1 is SGHAT, CDR2 FQNNGV, per germline. CDR3 in DNA: TGTGCCAGCAGCTTAGGACATCAAGGGACCCAGTACTTC. It codes for CASSLGHQGTQYF.

This clonotype was observed many times. One end of the junction is discordant with germline, which a read error may explain. CDR3 DNA: TGCGCCAGCAGCGTGGGGCCGAGCTCCAACGAGCAGTACTTC. The encoded protein is CASSVGPSSNEQYF. The chain has TRBV5-1 and TRBJ2-7; perhaps TRBD1 as D (5 bases). The CDR3 sequence is 14 residues long. Germline V gives CDR1 SGHRS, CDR2 YFSETQ.